The following is a TCR beta chain sequence with its context. The target of this receptor is not known. No base qualities exist here, and no much larger clone lies one base off it. The immunoSEQ Assay, a bias-controlled multiplex PCR, was used to amplify TCRbeta CDR3 regions from genomic DNA. The original methods were these. The number of nucleated cells in each sample was estimated from the amplification of reference gene primers within the assay. To quantify the absolute abundance of each unique TCRbeta CDR3 rearrangement, sequence reads were collapsed and filtered. Productive Simpson clonality was computed per sample as the square root of Simpson's diversity index over productive rearrangements. TCRdb took over this immuneACCESS table, retaining in-frame rearrangements with V and J assigned. Such tables are incomplete; in checked studies, under half of the missing clones stem from an unresolved V gene, and the remainder is unexplained. The V and J calls and the clone size are those of that table, but D and trimming were determined from the DNA. For this sample there are around 250,000 clones; about nine tenths appear just once. Roughly 16% of the sample comes from the top ten.

Participants in the prospective study were enrolled through a virtual design, were aged roughly 18 to 100 years, and lived in 24 United States geographic areas. In the prospective study, cohorts were assigned on the basis of participant-reported clinical history obtained from a screening survey and a study questionnaire. ImmuneRACE Cohort 3 recovered participants were defined by two consecutive negative NP/OP PCR tests, healthcare professional clearance, or symptom resolution. Each participant in the prospective study had whole blood, serum and a nasopharyngeal or oropharyngeal swab collected by mobile phlebotomists. Over a roughly 2-month period, participants in the prospective study had the option of providing additional blood draws and questionnaires. Blood samples from the prospective study were shipped frozen or at room temperature prior to DNA extraction. These data belong to a study of blood T cell repertoires in COVID-19 (dated by TCRdb to 2019 to 2021). The study in broad terms: Collaborator samples came from the United States, Italy and Spain and covered acute and convalescent phases of COVID-19. The prospective study material was composed of cDNA or gDNA derived from T cells, B-cell-depleted T cells, or PBMCs. Deeply sampled blood TCRbeta repertoires from subjects exposed to, actively infected with, or recovered from COVID-19 were included in the dataset. The repertoires were made available in a free public database intended to serve as a resource for research on the immune response to SARS-CoV-2. The samples were drawn from two sources: the first 160 participants of the ongoing ImmuneRACE study, and fewer than 1,500 subjects contributed by 6 global collaborators. Nearly every sample came with metadata listing a de-identified subject ID, COVID-19 status, age in years and sex. Where available, HLA class I and class II types were obtained from metadata supplied by the sample provider rather than from assay-based typing. The investigation overall reported the following: The quantity of clinical and demographic metadata differed by source and by participant and was supplied without curation.

The CDR3 runs 14 residues from the cysteine to the phenylalanine. The entry retains the CDR3 DNA only, 42 bases that are in frame from base 1. Based on the germline V gene (reference sequence), the CDR1 and CDR2 sequences are MNHEY and SMNVEV. Between the V and J ends, shortened by 3 bases and 7 bases respectively, the junction contains 10 bases. The TCR comes from a young man who had recovered from COVID-19. The rearrangement joined TRBV27 to TRBJ1-6, with the identity of the D gene unclear. The sample consisted of PBMCs or T cells enriched from blood (not recorded which). Here the CDR3 is given as CASSFNRDNSPLHF. Read as DNA, the sequence is TGTGCCAGCAGTTTCAACAGAGACAATTCACCCCTCCACTTT.